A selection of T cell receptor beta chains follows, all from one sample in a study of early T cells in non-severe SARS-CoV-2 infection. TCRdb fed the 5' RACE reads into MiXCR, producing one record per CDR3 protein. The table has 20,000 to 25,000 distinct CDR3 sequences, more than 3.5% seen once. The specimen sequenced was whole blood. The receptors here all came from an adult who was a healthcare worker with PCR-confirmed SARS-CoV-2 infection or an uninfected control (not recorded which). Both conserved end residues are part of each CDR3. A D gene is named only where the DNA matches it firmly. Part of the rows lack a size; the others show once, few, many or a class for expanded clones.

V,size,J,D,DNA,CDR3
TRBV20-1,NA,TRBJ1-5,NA,TGCAGTGCTAGGTCCAGCGTAAATCAGCCCCAGCATTTT,CSARSSVNQPQHF
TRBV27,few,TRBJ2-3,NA,TGTGCCAGCAGTCGGGGGCGCACAGATACGCAGTATTTT,CASSRGRTDTQYF
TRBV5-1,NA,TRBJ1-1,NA,TGCGCCAGCAGTTCAGGGGCCAGCCCGGGGACTGAAGCTTTCTTT,CASSSGASPGTEAFF
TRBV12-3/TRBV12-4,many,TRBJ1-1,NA,TGTGCCAGCAGTCCCATTTTTCGGGGGGCAGCTGAAGCTTTCTTT,CASSPIFRGAAEAFF
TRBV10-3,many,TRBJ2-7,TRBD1,TGTGCCATTGCGAGGGGACAGGGGAACGAGCAGTACTTC,CAIARGQGNEQYF
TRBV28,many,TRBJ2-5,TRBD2,TGTGCCAGCAGTCGGGGGGACCTGGAGACCCAGTACTTC,CASSRGDLETQYF
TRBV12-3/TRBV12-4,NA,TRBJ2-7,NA,TGTGCCAGCAGTTTTAGCGAGGGGGTGAGCGAGCAGTACTTC,CASSFSEGVSEQYF
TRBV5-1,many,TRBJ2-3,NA,TGCGCCAGCAGTCTGGATGGGGCCACTCCCCAGTATTTT,CASSLDGATPQYF
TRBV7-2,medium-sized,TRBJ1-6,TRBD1,TGTGCCAGCAGCCGCGATAGGGTACAGGGGGCAGGCCGTTCACCCCTCCACTTT,CASSRDRVQGAGRSPLHF
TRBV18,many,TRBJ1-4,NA,TGTGCCAGCTCACCCCCAGATACTCCAACTAATGAAAAACTGTTTTTT,CASSPPDTPTNEKLFF
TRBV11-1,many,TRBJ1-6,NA,TGTGCCAGCAGCTACAACGCAAATTCACCCCTCCACTTT,CASSYNANSPLHF
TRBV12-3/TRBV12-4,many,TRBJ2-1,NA,TGTGCCAGCAGTTTGGGGGGGACAGTCTACAATGAGCAGTTCTTC,CASSLGGTVYNEQFF
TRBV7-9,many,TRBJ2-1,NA,TGTGCCAGCAGCTTAGAGGCGTTCAATGAGCAGTTCTTC,CASSLEAFNEQFF
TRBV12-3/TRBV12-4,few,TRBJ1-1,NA,TGTGCCAGCAGTTTAGAAGTCCGTTCCAGGGCTTTCTTT,CASSLEVRSRAFF
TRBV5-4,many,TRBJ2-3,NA,TGTGCCAGCAGCTTGGCGGTGCGCGGGGGCACAGATACGCAGTATTTT,CASSLAVRGGTDTQYF
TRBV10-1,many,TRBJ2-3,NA,TGCGCCAGCAGAGCCCCAGTGGAGCCCCTAGGCACAGATACGCAGTATTTT,CASRAPVEPLGTDTQYF
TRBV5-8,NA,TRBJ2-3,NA,TGTGCCAGCAGCTTGAGTGGGGGGCAAAGGAGCACAGATACGCAGTATTTT,CASSLSGGQRSTDTQYF
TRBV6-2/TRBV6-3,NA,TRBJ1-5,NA,TGTGCCAGCAGTTACTCGAGGGCAGGAAGGAATCAGCCCCAGCATTTT,CASSYSRAGRNQPQHF
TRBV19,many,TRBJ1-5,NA,TGTGCCAGTATATCCATCGGGGGGAATCAGCCCCAGCATTTT,CASISIGGNQPQHF
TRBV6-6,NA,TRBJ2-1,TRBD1,TGTGCCAGCAGGACCGGGACAGGGTTCGATGAGCAGTTCTTC,CASRTGTGFDEQFF
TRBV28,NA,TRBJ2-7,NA,TGTGCCAGCAGTTTCGGTTCCTACGAGCAGTACTTC,CASSFGSYEQYF
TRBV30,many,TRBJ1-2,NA,TGTGCCTGGAGTTTAAGAGATGGCTACACCTTC,CAWSLRDGYTF
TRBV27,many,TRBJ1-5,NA,TGTGCCAGCAGTGCATATAGAGACAATCAGCCCCAGCATTTT,CASSAYRDNQPQHF
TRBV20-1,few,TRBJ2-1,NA,TGCAGTGCTACAGCATACAATGAGCAGTTCTTC,CSATAYNEQFF
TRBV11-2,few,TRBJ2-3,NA,TGTGCCAGCAGCCCCGTAGGCAGGCCAGATATGCAGTATTTT,CASSPVGRPDMQYF
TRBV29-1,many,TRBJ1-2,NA,TGCAGCGTTGACGAGGACAAAGCTAACTATGGCTACACCTTC,CSVDEDKANYGYTF
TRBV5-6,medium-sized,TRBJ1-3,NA,TGTGCCAGCAGCCTATTGTCCGGAAACACCATATATTTT,CASSLLSGNTIYF
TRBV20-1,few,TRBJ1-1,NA,TGCAGTGTCCCTACACTGTTCTTT,CSVPTLFF
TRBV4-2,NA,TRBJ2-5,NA,TGTGCCAGCAGCCAAGATCCGGGAATTGTAGAGACCCAGTACTTC,CASSQDPGIVETQYF
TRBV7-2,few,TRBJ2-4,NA,TGTGCCAGCAGCTTAGCTGCAGGGATAGGGAACATTCAGTACTTC,CASSLAAGIGNIQYF
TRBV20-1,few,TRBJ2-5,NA,TGCAGTGCTCCGCGGGGTGACGAGACCCAGTACTTC,CSAPRGDETQYF
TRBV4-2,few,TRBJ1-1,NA,TGTGCCAGCAGCCCTACGGGGGGCACGGGGGACACTGAAGCTTTCTTT,CASSPTGGTGDTEAFF
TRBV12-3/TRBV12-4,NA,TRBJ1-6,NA,TGTGCCAGCAGTTTTAGTGGGGTCTTAGCGCCCCTCCACTTT,CASSFSGVLAPLHF
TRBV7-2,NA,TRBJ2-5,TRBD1,TGTGCCAACAGCTTTAACAGGGGGGAGACCCAGTACTTC,CANSFNRGETQYF
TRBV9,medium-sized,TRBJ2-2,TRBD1,TGTGCCAGCAGCGGAATCACAGGGGGGCTCGGGGAGCTGTTTTTT,CASSGITGGLGELFF
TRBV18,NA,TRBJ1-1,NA,TGTGCCAGCACACCATTAAGCCTCGGGTTGAACACTGAAGCTTTCTTT,CASTPLSLGLNTEAFF
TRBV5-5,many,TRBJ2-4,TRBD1,TGTGCCAGCAGTCGGACAGGGGGCCAAGGGGTCCAAAACATTCAGTACTTC,CASSRTGGQGVQNIQYF
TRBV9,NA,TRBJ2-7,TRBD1,TGTGCCAGCAGCCTAGAGGGACAGGGCTCCGAGCAGTACTTC,CASSLEGQGSEQYF
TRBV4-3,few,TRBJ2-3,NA,TGCGCCAGCAGCCAAGATGTCGGGCTGGATGGTCCAGATACGCAGTATTTT,CASSQDVGLDGPDTQYF
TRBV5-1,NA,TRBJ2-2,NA,TGCGCCAGCAGAGGGGTGACCGGGGAGCTGTTTTTT,CASRGVTGELFF
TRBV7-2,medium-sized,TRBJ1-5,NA,TGTGCCAGCAGCTTAGCGATAGGGGATACTCAGCCCCAGCATTTT,CASSLAIGDTQPQHF